The 29 T cell receptor beta chains below were found in one sample sequenced in a study of blood T cell repertoires in COVID-19. Measured with immunoSEQ multiplex PCR; TCRdb has only the in-frame clones, and not every one. This sample carries around 290,000 clones, around 89% of them seen once, and the ten largest clones take about 4.6%. Sequenced sample: peripheral blood. The source is a man between 35 and 55 years old with acute or convalescent COVID-19.

The CDR3 loop is CASQGLDNEQFF. DNA of the CDR3: TGTGCCAGCCAGGGACTAGACAATGAGCAGTTCTTC. The chain is built from TRBV5-4 and TRBJ2-1, with 8 bases identical to TRBD2. J lost 5 bases, V lost 7 bases, and 2 bases had no gene match. CDR3 length equals 12 residues. The germline V gene has CDR1 SGHNT and CDR2 YYREEE (reference sequence).

This rearrangement joins TRBV5-5 to TRBJ1-2; no reliable D call. Germline V lookup: CDR1 SGHKS, CDR2 YYEKEE (reference sequence). Trimming shortened V by 7 bases and J by 3 bases, and 10 bases separated the two germline ends. CDR3 length: 12 residues. The CDR3: CASSTVDYGYTF. The CDR3 DNA follows: TGTGCCAGCTCTACAGTGGACTATGGCTACACCTTC.

The V call is TRBV12-5, the J call TRBJ2-7; no clear D. The germline V gene has CDR1 LGHNT and CDR2 FRNRAP. This CDR3 is built from 14 residues. V lost 7 bases, J lost 3 bases, and 16 bases lay in between. Here the CDR3 reads CASAPRNSLYEQYF. As DNA, the CDR3 is TGTGCTAGTGCTCCTCGGAACAGTCTCTACGAGCAGTACTTC.

The CDR3 DNA reads TGCGCCAGCAGTGAGAAGCGGGGGGGCCCCGGGGAGCTGTTTTTT. Encoded protein: CASSEKRGGPGELFF. The genes are TRBV10-1 and TRBJ2-2; TRBD2 matches 10 bases. The V segment lost 2 bases and the J segment 6 bases; nucleotides outside the gene matches: 3. Germline values: CDR1 WNHNN, CDR2 SYGVQD (reference sequence). The CDR3 length is 15 residues.

The gene calls are TRBV5-1 and TRBJ1-4; TRBD1 matches at 10 bases. The V and J ends lost 4 bases and 8 bases, in that order; junction bases with no gene match: 5. The germline CDR1 and CDR2 sequences are SGHRS and YFSETQ. The CDR3 is made up of 14 amino acids. CDR3 residues: CASSDRGQSEKLFF. CDR3 nucleotides: TGCGCCAGCAGCGACAGGGGGCAATCCGAAAAACTGTTTTTT. Complete variable domain (other parts from reference TRBV5-1 and TRBJ1-4): KAGVTQTPRYLIKTRGQQVTLSCSPISGHRSVSWYQQTPGQGLQFLFEYFSETQRNKGNFPGRFSGRQFSNSRSEMNVSTLELGDSALYLCASSDRGQSEKLFFGSGTQLSVL.

J is TRBJ1-1 and V is TRBV5-1; the D is unclear. The CDR3 contains 14 residues. The V end lost 0 bases, the J end lost 0 bases, and 6 bases lay between the germline ends. From germline, CDR1 is SGHRS and CDR2 YFSETQ. The CDR3 loop reads CASSLEQLNTEAFF. CDR3 nucleotide sequence: TGCGCCAGCAGCTTGGAACAGCTGAACACTGAAGCTTTCTTT.

The chain links TRBV19 to TRBJ1-1; 7 nucleotides align to TRBD1. This CDR3 region has 15 residues. Per germline, CDR1 LNHDA and CDR2 SQIVND (reference sequence). V lost 4 bases to trimming and J lost 3 bases; unmatched junction nucleotides: 8. CDR3 in DNA: TGTGCCAGTAGTAGGAAAAGGGGGCTGGACACTGAAGCTTTCTTT. Translated: CASSRKRGLDTEAFF.

The chain couples TRBV3-1 (or the pseudogene TRBV3-2) to TRBJ2-1, with D uncertain. With 4 bases removed from V and 7 bases from J, the gap between germline ends came to 8 bases. Germline CDR1 LGHDT, CDR2 YNNKEL (reference sequence). This CDR3 spans 12 amino acids. The CDR3 DNA is TGTGCCAGCAGCCGTAACGCGAATGAGCAGTTCTTC. Amino acids: CASSRNANEQFF.

The rearrangement links TRBV5-1 to TRBJ2-1; possible D gene TRBD1, 5 bases. Germline loops: CDR1 SGHRS, CDR2 YFSETQ. This CDR3 is built from 16 residues. Trimming shortened V by 0 bases and J by 6 bases, and 16 bases separated the two germline ends. CDR3 amino acids: CASSLGQGSRGNEQFF. The CDR3 DNA sequence: TGCGCCAGCAGCTTGGGGCAGGGTTCTAGGGGCAATGAGCAGTTCTTC.

The V and J genes are TRBV9 and TRBJ1-1; possibly TRBD1 for D (6 bases). Trimming removed 0 bases at V and 4 bases at J, with 13 bases between. The CDR3 loop spans 15 amino acids. Germline V gene lookup returns CDR1 SGDLS and CDR2 YYNGEE. CDR3 in amino acids: CASSVETGWSTEAFF. The DNA of the CDR3 is TGTGCCAGCAGCGTAGAGACAGGCTGGAGCACTGAAGCTTTCTTT.

This sequence joins TRBV6-4 and TRBJ2-2, with D possibly TRBD1 on 6 matching bases. This CDR3 is built from 13 residues. Germline loops: CDR1 MRHNA, CDR2 SNTAGT. The V gene lost 8 bases and the J gene lost 5 bases, with 12 bases spanning the gap. The CDR3 is CASATGFTGELFF. CDR3 sequence (DNA): TGTGCCAGCGCCACAGGGTTTACCGGGGAGCTGTTTTTT.

V gene TRBV19 combines with J gene TRBJ1-5; weak D call: TRBD1 (5 bases). The CDR3 runs 15 residues. Germline V CDR1 and CDR2: LNHDA, SQIVND (reference sequence). V lost 4 bases and J 5 bases, leaving 15 bases between the germline ends. CDR3 amino acids: CASSTARSGYQPQHF. CDR3 bases: TGTGCCAGTAGTACCGCTCGGTCAGGGTATCAGCCCCAGCATTTT. The variable domain in full, with the rest retrieved from reference TRBV19 and TRBJ1-5, is DGGITQSPKYLFRKEGQNVTLSCEQNLNHDAMYWYRQDPGQGLRLIYYSQIVNDFQKGDIAEGYSVSREKKESFPLTVTSAQKNPTAFYLCASSTARSGYQPQHFGDGTRLSIL.

The chain links TRBV7-2 to TRBJ1-3, with no clear D. Germline lookup yields CDR1 SGHTA and CDR2 FQGNSA. CDR3 length equals 14 residues. Trimming cost V 7 bases and J 4 bases, with 14 bases left between them. The CDR3: CASTFRRGGNTIYF. DNA of the CDR3: TGTGCCAGCACCTTCAGGCGTGGGGGAAACACCATATATTTT.

The V call is TRBV5-1, the J call TRBJ2-3, with TRBD2 matching 9 bases. Per the germline V gene, CDR1 is SGHRS and CDR2 is YFSETQ. The CDR3 totals 16 residues. With 4 bases clipped from V and 3 bases from J, the junction kept 9 bases outside the gene matches. The CDR3 coding sequence is TGCGCCAGCAGCCTGGGGAGGACTAGCGCAACAGATACGCAGTATTTT. It translates to CASSLGRTSATDTQYF.

The V gene is TRBV5-1, the J gene TRBJ1-2, with D perhaps TRBD1 (6 bases). This CDR3 has 15 residues. The V end was cut by 0 bases, the J end by 8 bases, with 17 bases between. Looked up from germline, CDR1 is SGHRS and CDR2 is YFSETQ. The CDR3 DNA reads as TGCGCCAGCAGCTTGGCAGGGGCAGGGCCCAACGGCTACACCTTC. It codes for CASSLAGAGPNGYTF. Drawing the rest from reference TRBV5-1 and TRBJ1-2, the complete variable domain is KAGVTQTPRYLIKTRGQQVTLSCSPISGHRSVSWYQQTPGQGLQFLFEYFSETQRNKGNFPGRFSGRQFSNSRSEMNVSTLELGDSALYLCASSLAGAGPNGYTFGSGTRLTVV.

This clone was found a few times. This sample also contains other DNA sequences that code for the same CDR3. The V gene is TRBV5-1, the J gene TRBJ2-1; D may be TRBD2 (6 bases). Germline V CDR1 and CDR2: SGHRS, YFSETQ. CDR3 size: 13 residues. Trimming stripped 3 bases from V and 7 bases from J, with 11 bases between. The CDR3 is CASSWDRGNEQFF. The CDR3 DNA reads as TGCGCCAGCAGCTGGGACCGGGGGAATGAGCAGTTCTTC. The variable domain in full, with the rest retrieved from reference TRBV5-1 and TRBJ2-1, is KAGVTQTPRYLIKTRGQQVTLSCSPISGHRSVSWYQQTPGQGLQFLFEYFSETQRNKGNFPGRFSGRQFSNSRSEMNVSTLELGDSALYLCASSWDRGNEQFFGPGTRLTVL.

The chain uses TRBV29-1 and TRBJ2-3; weak D call: TRBD1 (5 bases). Trimming left V 7 bases short and J 2 bases short, with 10 bases between. CDR1 and CDR2 (germline): SQVTM, ANQGSEA. CDR3 length: 12 residues. CDR3 region: CSGQPPTDTQYF. The DNA for the CDR3 is TGCAGCGGACAGCCGCCCACAGATACGCAGTATTTT.

This chain connects TRBV3-1 (or the pseudogene TRBV3-2) to TRBJ1-1; tentatively, D is TRBD1 (5 bases). The V end was cut by 0 bases, the J end by 10 bases, with 9 bases between. CDR1 is LGHDT, CDR2 YNNKEL, per germline (reference sequence). This CDR3 is 12 amino acids long. The DNA of the CDR3 is TGTGCCAGCAGCCAAGATGCAAGGGGAGCTTTCTTT. Its protein is CASSQDARGAFF.

The CDR3 DNA reads as TGTGCCAGCAGTTTAGCCCTGGGGGGGATAAGAAATTCACCCCTCCACTTT. Translation gives CASSLALGGIRNSPLHF. This chain links TRBV28 with TRBJ1-6, with D possibly being TRBD1 (5 bases). The CDR3 covers 17 residues. Germline values: CDR1 MDHEN, CDR2 SYDVKM. V lost 2 bases, J lost 7 bases, and 18 bases lay in between.

The chain couples TRBV24-1 to TRBJ2-2; 8 nucleotides align to TRBD2. V gave up 7 bases and J gave up 0 bases; unmatched junction bases: 9. Looked up from germline, CDR1 is KGHDR and CDR2 is SFDVKD. The CDR3 is made up of 17 amino acids. Here the CDR3 reads CATSVGRGLANTGELFF. The DNA for the CDR3 is TGTGCCACCAGCGTGGGGAGGGGACTAGCGAACACCGGGGAGCTGTTTTTT.

This chain links TRBV5-1 with TRBJ1-4, with D perhaps TRBD1 (5 bases). The CDR3 runs to 13 residues. Germline CDR1 reads SGHRS; CDR2 reads YFSETQ. V gave up 2 bases and J gave up 12 bases, with 14 bases separating them. The CDR3 nucleotides are TGCGCCAGCAGCTTAGGGGCCCAAGAGGAACTGTTTTTT. Its translation is CASSLGAQEELFF.

V gene TRBV7-8 combines with J gene TRBJ2-7; tentatively, D is TRBD2 (5 bases). Germline V lookup: CDR1 SGHVS, CDR2 FQNEAQ. V was pared by 5 bases and J by 6 bases, with 23 bases between. The CDR3 covers 16 residues. The CDR3 DNA reads as TGTGCCAGCAGCCGTCGGGGAAAAGGGCTGCTCGCCGAGCAGTACTTC. Translating it yields CASSRRGKGLLAEQYF.

This rearrangement joins TRBV7-9 to TRBJ2-5; 7 bases map to TRBD1. This CDR3 is built from 12 residues. From germline, CDR1 is SEHNR and CDR2 FQNEAQ (reference sequence). V lost 5 bases, J lost 5 bases, and 2 bases stayed unmatched. CDR3 amino acids: CASSNRGETQYF. In nucleotides, the CDR3 is TGTGCCAGCAGCAACAGGGGTGAGACCCAGTACTTC. The full variable domain, in which reference TRBV7-9 and TRBJ2-5 provide the parts outside the CDR3, is DTGVSQNPRHKITKRGQNVTFRCDPISEHNRLYWYRQTLGQGPEFLTYFQNEAQLEKSRLLSDRFSAERPKGSFSTLEIQRTEQGDSAMYLCASSNRGETQYFGPGTRLLVL.

This sequence joins TRBV24-1 and TRBJ2-3; D is ambiguous. The CDR3 is 15 amino acids. Germline V gene data show CDR1 as KGHDR and CDR2 as SFDVKD. Trimming took off 4 bases at V and 0 bases at J, with 10 bases between the two ends. CDR3: CATSDPTSSTDTQYF. The CDR3 nucleotides read TGTGCCACCAGTGACCCAACTTCTAGCACAGATACGCAGTATTTT.

This clone was detected only once. Other DNA sequences from this sample encode an identical CDR3 as well. The gene calls are TRBV5-1 and TRBJ1-1; D is undetermined. The CDR3 is 14 amino acids. The V and J ends lost 4 bases and 1 base respectively, with 11 bases between them. The V gene's germline CDR1 is SGHRS and CDR2 YFSETQ. For the CDR3, the DNA is TGCGCCAGCAGCCCACAAGGAGGGAACACTGAAGCTTTCTTT. This translates into CASSPQGGNTEAFF. The full variable domain, with the rest looked up from reference TRBV5-1 and TRBJ1-1, is KAGVTQTPRYLIKTRGQQVTLSCSPISGHRSVSWYQQTPGQGLQFLFEYFSETQRNKGNFPGRFSGRQFSNSRSEMNVSTLELGDSALYLCASSPQGGNTEAFFGQGTRLTVV.

This clone occurred once. This chain uses TRBV20-1 with TRBJ1-4, with 7 bases matching TRBD1. The CDR3 totals 14 residues. The junction had 6 bases not matched to a gene; V was cut back by 3 bases and J by 5 bases. Germline values: CDR1 DFQATT, CDR2 SNEGSKA (reference sequence). CDR3: CSASIPGQNEKLFF. The CDR3 region has the DNA TGCAGTGCTAGTATCCCGGGACAGAATGAAAAACTGTTTTTT.

The chain employs TRBV12-3 or TRBV12-4 and TRBJ2-1; D ambiguous. CDR3 length: 12 amino acids. Deletions cut 7 bases from V and 7 bases from J, with 11 bases between. CDR3 DNA: TGTGCCAGCACCTTTACGCGAAATGAGCAGTTCTTC. It translates to CASTFTRNEQFF.

The chain links TRBV4-2 to TRBJ1-5; D unresolved. V lost 0 bases to trimming and J lost 7 bases, with 7 bases between them. The germline V gene encodes CDR1 LGHNA and CDR2 YNFKEQ. This CDR3 is built from 13 residues. As DNA, the CDR3 is TGTGCCAGCAGCCAAGATCACCGGCAGCCCCAGCATTTT. This sequence encodes CASSQDHRQPQHF.

This clone is a singleton in its sample. The rearrangement uses TRBV7-9 and TRBJ1-1; possibly TRBD1 for D (6 bases). This CDR3 region has 15 residues. In germline, CDR1 is SEHNR, CDR2 FQNEAQ (reference sequence). Between the trimmed V and J ends, which lost 2 bases and 3 bases, there was a span of 13 bases. The CDR3 sequence: CASSLPQGRDTEAFF. Written as DNA, the CDR3 is TGTGCCAGCAGCTTACCACAGGGAAGGGACACTGAAGCTTTCTTT.